What follows is one T cell receptor beta chain and its context. This sample is drawn from a study of blood T cell repertoires in COVID-19. Looking at the study overall: Samples came from the United States, Italy and Spain, spanning acute and convalescent COVID-19. PBMCs, B-cell-depleted T cells, or T cells provided the cDNA or gDNA that made up the material.

Source study methods: Amplifying reference gene primers gave estimates of nucleated cell counts. Sequencing was performed with immunoSEQ multiplex PCR; in TCRdb, only in-frame clones are kept and a portion is missing. V and J calls plus clone size are reproduced from that table; the DNA served to infer D and trimming. The table shows roughly 100,000 clones, with 85% occurring only once. The receptor was derived from a woman in her sixties or seventies with active or convalescent COVID-19. Sequences were obtained from peripheral blood.

CDR3 DNA: TGTGCCAGCAGCCAAGAAAGTTTCATATATTCCAGGGGAAGGGTCTATGGCTACACCTTC. It translates to CASSQESFIYSRGRVYGYTF. This sequence joins TRBV3-1 (or the pseudogene TRBV3-2) and TRBJ1-2; tentatively, D is TRBD1 (6 bases). The CDR3 sequence is 20 residues long. The ends were cut back, 0 bases at V and 4 bases at J, with 27 bases in the middle. Per germline, CDR1 LGHDT and CDR2 YNNKEL (reference sequence).